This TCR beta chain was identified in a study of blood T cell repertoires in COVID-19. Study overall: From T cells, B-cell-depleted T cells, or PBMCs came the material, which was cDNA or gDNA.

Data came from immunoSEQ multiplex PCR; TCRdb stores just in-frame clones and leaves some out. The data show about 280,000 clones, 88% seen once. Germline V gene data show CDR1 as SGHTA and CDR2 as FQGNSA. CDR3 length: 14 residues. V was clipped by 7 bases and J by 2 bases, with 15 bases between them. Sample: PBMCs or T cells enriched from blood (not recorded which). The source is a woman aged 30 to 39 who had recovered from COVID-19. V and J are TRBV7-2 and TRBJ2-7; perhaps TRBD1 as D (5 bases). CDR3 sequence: CASNKIDSPYEQYF. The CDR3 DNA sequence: TGTGCCAGCAACAAGATCGACAGCCCCTACGAGCAGTACTTC.